These 25 T cell receptor beta chains share one sample of origin, sequenced in a study of read filtering for tumor transcriptome and immune sequencing. From roughly 400 ng of RNA, a library with molecular barcoded alpha/delta and beta/gamma adaptors was made. MiXCR was run by TCRdb on the reads, yielding one entry per CDR3 protein. The data contain about 57,000 distinct CDR3 sequences, 20% to 25% of them singletons. Material for sequencing was a population of CD138-negative cells sorted from bone marrow. The receptors shown here come from a donor over 35 with multiple myeloma.

The CDR3 loop reads CASSLGTTVSYNEQFF. The CDR3 DNA reads as TGTGCCAGTAGTCTCGGGACTACCGTCTCCTACAATGAGCAGTTCTTC. The chain carries TRBV19 and TRBJ2-1; 7 bases are a match to TRBD2. V lost 5 bases, J lost 0 bases, and 7 bases stayed unmatched. The germline gives CDR1 LNHDA, CDR2 SQIVND (reference sequence). CDR3 length: 16 residues.

The chain combines TRBV14 with TRBJ2-7; TRBD1 might be the D (6 bases). Trimming stripped 4 bases from V and 5 bases from J, with 18 bases between. The CDR3 runs 15 residues. Germline-derived CDR1 and CDR2 are SGHDN and FVKESK. The CDR3 DNA sequence: TGTGCCAGCAGCCCAACAGGGTCGTCTGGGAACGAGCAGTACTTC. Translation gives CASSPTGSSGNEQYF.

This clonotype has ten or more counts. The chain carries TRBV18 and TRBJ2-1, with 10 bases lining up with TRBD2. Per germline, CDR1 KGHSH and CDR2 LQKENI. The CDR3 has 16 residues. V lost 3 bases and J lost 5; bases outside the gene matches: 7. The CDR3 sequence is CASSPLSSGGNNEQFF. CDR3 DNA sequence: TGTGCCAGCTCACCCCTATCTAGCGGGGGAAACAATGAGCAGTTCTTC.

In the case of this clonotype: A far larger clone is off by one base, so a read error is likely. The chain joins TRBV4-2 to TRBJ1-6; no clear D gene. The germline gives CDR1 LGHNA, CDR2 YNFKEQ. The CDR3 runs 15 residues. The CDR3 DNA is TGTGCCAGCAGCCAAGACTGGGGAGATTTACCTGAAGCTTACTTT. This translates into CASSQDWGDLPEAYF.

With respect to this clonotype: Since no conserved phenylalanine or tryptophan closes the CDR3, a read error is the likely cause. The rearrangement joins TRBV29-1 to TRBJ2-2, with D perhaps assigned TRBD1 or TRBD2 (6 bases each). V lost 7 bases and J lost 5, with 17 bases in between. Germline V gene sequence: CDR1 SQVTM, CDR2 ANQGSEA. This CDR3 is built from 14 residues. Here the CDR3 reads CSALGRGGTGELFS. DNA of the CDR3: TGCAGCGCCCTGGGTAGAGGGGGGACCGGGGAGCTGTTTTCT.

This clonotype was detected only a few times. The chain is built from TRBV29-1 and TRBJ1-1; D may be TRBD1 (6 bases). V gave up 3 bases and J gave up 5 bases, with 13 bases separating them. The CDR3 runs 13 residues. Germline-derived CDR1 and CDR2 are SQVTM and ANQGSEA. The CDR3 region is CSVETGLGTEAFF. The CDR3 DNA sequence: TGCAGCGTTGAGACAGGCTTGGGGACTGAAGCTTTCTTT. The full variable domain, its missing parts supplied by reference TRBV29-1 and TRBJ1-1, is SAVISQKPSRDICQRGTSLTIQCQVDSQVTMMFWYRQQPGQSLTLIATANQGSEATYESGFVIDKFPISRPNLTFSTLTVSNMSPEDSSIYLCSVETGLGTEAFFGQGTRLTVV.

This clonotype was recorded many times. The chain links TRBV5-1 to TRBJ2-7, with TRBD1 identical over 8 bases. From germline, CDR1 is SGHRS and CDR2 YFSETQ. V gave up 4 bases and J gave up 5 bases; unmatched junction bases: 14. This CDR3 comprises 16 residues. In DNA form, the CDR3 reads TGCGCCAGCAGCCGGAGTCCGACAGGGGTGGCTGACGAGCAGTACTTC. Its translation is CASSRSPTGVADEQYF.

The sample holds many counts of this clonotype. The V and J genes are TRBV12-3 or TRBV12-4 and TRBJ1-5; D is possibly TRBD1 (6 bases). This CDR3 region has 14 residues. Between the trimmed V and J ends, which lost 6 bases and 8 bases, there was a span of 17 bases. CDR3 protein: CASRKDRGGEPQHF. The CDR3 DNA sequence: TGTGCCAGCAGAAAGGACAGAGGAGGAGAGCCCCAGCATTTT.

This clonotype showed up many times. The chain joins TRBV5-1 to TRBJ2-3, with 10 positions matching TRBD2. CDR1 and CDR2 from the germline V gene are SGHRS and YFSETQ. This CDR3 is built from 16 residues. Losses at the gene ends were 3 bases for V and 0 bases for J; bases not matched to a gene: 4. The CDR3 sequence is CASSSLAGASTDTQYF. CDR3 nucleotides: TGCGCCAGCAGCTCTCTAGCGGGAGCAAGCACAGATACGCAGTATTTT.

The sample holds a few counts of this clonotype. This chain joins TRBV5-1 and TRBJ2-3, with 9 bases aligning to TRBD2. With 3 bases clipped from V and 1 base from J, the junction kept 9 bases outside the gene matches. The CDR3 extends over 17 amino acids. Germline V lookup: CDR1 SGHRS, CDR2 YFSETQ. Here the CDR3 DNA reads TGCGCCAGCAGCTCGGATGTTAGCGGGAGTGGCACAGATACGCAGTATTTT. Protein product: CASSSDVSGSGTDTQYF.

This clonotype occurred many times. The chain carries TRBV19 and TRBJ2-1, with a possible D match to TRBD2 (5 bases). The V end was cut by 4 bases, the J end by 6 bases, with 13 bases between. This CDR3 has 14 residues. CDR1 and CDR2 (germline): LNHDA, SQIVND (reference sequence). CDR3 sequence reads: CASSTPPRGNEQFF. Here the CDR3 DNA reads TGTGCCAGTAGTACCCCTCCCCGGGGCAATGAGCAGTTCTTC.

In its sample, this clonotype was seen a few times. V and J are TRBV20-1 and TRBJ2-3; D remains ambiguous. The CDR3 consists of 13 residues. V lost 0 bases and J 6 bases, leaving 10 bases between the germline ends. Per germline, CDR1 DFQATT and CDR2 SNEGSKA (reference sequence). CDR3 in DNA: TGCAGTGCTAGAGATTCCCCCCCGGATACGCAGTATTTT. Residues: CSARDSPPDTQYF.

This clonotype showed up many times. The chain uses TRBV12-3 or TRBV12-4 and TRBJ2-1, with 7 nucleotides matching TRBD1. Trimming cost V 6 bases and J 6 bases; bases outside gene matches: 11. The CDR3 extends over 15 amino acids. CDR3 in DNA: TGTGCCAGCAGGCAAAACAGGGGAACTGGCAATGAGCAGTTCTTC. Translation: CASRQNRGTGNEQFF.

The sample holds many counts of this clonotype. The chain employs TRBV29-1 and TRBJ2-2, with no clear D. The CDR3 extends over 12 amino acids. The germline gives CDR1 SQVTM, CDR2 ANQGSEA. Trimming took off 8 bases at V and 1 base at J, with 8 bases between the two ends. This chain's CDR3 is CSSQENTGELFF. The DNA for the CDR3 is TGCAGCTCTCAGGAGAACACCGGGGAGCTGTTTTTT.

The chain uses TRBV11-2 and TRBJ2-5; TRBD2 matches 8 bases. V dropped 1 base and J dropped 5; count of bases not matched to a gene: 12. The CDR3 covers 17 residues. CDR1 and CDR2 from the germline V gene are SGHAT and FQNNGV. The CDR3 reads CASSLVIAIGRAETQYF. CDR3 nucleotides: TGTGCCAGCAGCTTAGTTATCGCTATCGGGAGGGCGGAGACCCAGTACTTC.

This clonotype was counted between two and nine times. The V and J genes are TRBV19 and TRBJ2-5; 12 bases fit TRBD2. V shed 5 bases and J 5 bases; nucleotides not matched to a gene: 9. In germline, CDR1 is LNHDA, CDR2 SQIVND (reference sequence). The CDR3 contains 16 residues. Written as DNA, the CDR3 is TGTGCCAGTAGTCCCCAACTAGCGGGAGGACCTGAGACCCAGTACTTC. The encoded protein is CASSPQLAGGPETQYF.

The chain recombines TRBV5-1 with TRBJ1-4, with 9 nucleotides matching TRBD1. Per germline, CDR1 SGHRS and CDR2 YFSETQ. The CDR3 consists of 15 residues. With 4 bases clipped from V and 5 bases from J, the junction kept 6 bases outside the gene matches. In nucleotides, the CDR3 is TGCGCCAGCAGCGGGGACAGGGAGTTAAATGAAAAACTGTTTTTT. This translates into CASSGDRELNEKLFF.

This clonotype was found a few times. This chain joins TRBV14 and TRBJ2-7, with 7 bases identical to TRBD2. Germline loops: CDR1 SGHDN, CDR2 FVKESK. The V gene end was trimmed by 1 base and the J gene end by 5 bases; junction bases not matched to a gene: 5. This CDR3 is 14 amino acids long. CDR3 loop: CASSQGVRENEQYF. CDR3 DNA sequence: TGTGCCAGCAGCCAAGGTGTGCGGGAGAACGAGCAGTACTTC.

This clonotype was seen at least ten times. This chain links TRBV28 with TRBJ1-5, with a weak D call TRBD1 (6 bases). V lost 5 bases to trimming and J lost 6 bases, with 14 bases between them. CDR3 length: 14 residues. Per the germline V gene, CDR1 is MDHEN and CDR2 is SYDVKM. The CDR3 region is CASSPTGTGQPQHF. The CDR3 DNA is TGTGCCAGCAGTCCCACAGGGACCGGTCAGCCCCAGCATTTT.

This clonotype has only a few counts. The chain combines TRBV20-1 with TRBJ1-1; tentatively, D is TRBD1 (6 bases). V shed 3 bases and J shed 1 base, with 12 bases lying between them. CDR3 length equals 14 residues. Germline lookup yields CDR1 DFQATT and CDR2 SNEGSKA (reference sequence). Here the CDR3 DNA reads TGCAGTGCTAGGGACAAGACAGGGAACACTGAAGCTTTCTTT. Protein: CSARDKTGNTEAFF.

This sequence joins TRBV2 and TRBJ1-3, with D perhaps TRBD1 (5 bases). The CDR3 contains 15 residues. V was cut by 3 bases and J by 0 bases, with 9 bases left in between. Germline CDR1 reads SNHLY; CDR2 reads FYNNEI. CDR3 region: CASSEGVLSGNTIYF. The CDR3 DNA follows: TGTGCCAGCAGTGAGGGGGTTCTCTCTGGAAACACCATATATTTT.

This clonotype has just one count. A single base separates this from a much larger clone, so it may be a read error. Lacking the conserved final phenylalanine or tryptophan, this CDR3 likely reflects a read error. V and J are TRBV7-2 and TRBJ1-4; TRBD1 is a possible D gene (6 bases). The V gene lost 2 bases and the J gene lost 4 bases, with 8 bases spanning the gap. The length of the CDR3 is 14 residues. Germline CDR1 reads SGHTA; CDR2 reads FQGNSA. CDR3 sequence: CASSLRTVNEKLFS. The CDR3 DNA reads TGTGCCAGCAGCTTAAGGACAGTTAATGAAAAACTGTTTTCT.

This clonotype was counted a few times. It may be a read error: a sequence one base away is much more abundant. DNA of the CDR3: TGTGCCAGCATGCGGGACATAAGCTCCTACAATGAGCAGTTCTTC. This translates into CASMRDISSYNEQFF. The V gene is TRBV12-3 or TRBV12-4, the J gene TRBJ2-1; TRBD1 or TRBD2 may be the D gene (6 bases each). V was cut by 7 bases and J by 0 bases, with 13 bases left in between. The length of the CDR3 is 15 residues.

The V gene is TRBV28, the J gene TRBJ2-7; no clear D. This CDR3 spans 17 amino acids. The V gene lost 7 bases and the J gene lost 3 bases, with 25 bases spanning the gap. Germline V gene lookup returns CDR1 MDHEN and CDR2 SYDVKM. The CDR3 is CASTGHLGIPSDYEQYF. CDR3 DNA sequence: TGTGCCAGCACTGGCCACCTGGGGATCCCGTCAGACTACGAGCAGTACTTC.

This clonotype was seen more than once but under ten times. This chain uses TRBV6-1 with TRBJ2-4; D may be TRBD2 (6 bases). This CDR3 is built from 13 residues. Germline V gene sequence: CDR1 MNHNS, CDR2 SASEGT. Trimming took off 7 bases at V and 8 bases at J, with 15 bases between the two ends. CDR3 DNA sequence: TGTGCCAGCACCGAAGGAGGGGTGGACATTCAGTACTTC. It codes for CASTEGGVDIQYF.